Shown below are 18 T cell receptor beta chains from a single sample sequenced in a study of lymphopenia after photon versus proton radiotherapy. Some clones are missing from TCRdb's copy, which holds only in-frame ones; the method was immunoSEQ multiplex PCR. The sample shows 77,000 or so clones, around 83% of them seen only once. The sequencing used peripheral blood, collected from a patient treated with proton-based radiotherapy. The receptors shown here come from a man in his sixties with pancreatic cancer.

This sequence joins TRBV5-1 and TRBJ1-1; D unclear. The CDR3 consists of 14 residues. V lost 0 bases and J 5 bases, leaving 11 bases between the germline ends. From germline, CDR1 is SGHRS and CDR2 YFSETQ. The CDR3 is CASSLAVTGTEAFF. CDR3 nucleotide sequence: TGCGCCAGCAGCTTGGCGGTTACGGGTACTGAAGCTTTCTTT.

CDR3 DNA sequence: TGTGCCAGCAGCTCCCTGACAGGGGTAGTGGCTGAAGCTTTCTTT. Amino acid sequence: CASSSLTGVVAEAFF. This rearrangement joins TRBV11-2 to TRBJ1-1; the match to TRBD1 covers 8 bases. The CDR3 spans 15 residues. Germline V gives CDR1 SGHAT, CDR2 FQNNGV. Germline trimming cut 4 bases from V and 6 bases from J; bases unmatched to any gene: 10.

The gene calls are TRBV14 and TRBJ1-2; D is undetermined. V lost 1 base to trimming and J lost 5 bases, with 17 bases between them. This CDR3 has 16 amino acids. CDR1 is SGHDN and CDR2 is FVKESK in the germline V gene. The CDR3 nucleotides read TGTGCCAGCAGCCAAGGTGGTAGAGGCTTTGAATATGGCTACACCTTC. Protein sequence: CASSQGGRGFEYGYTF.

The chain links TRBV11-2 to TRBJ2-7; D is ambiguous. The V end lost 1 base, the J end lost 3 bases, and 10 bases lay between the germline ends. CDR1 is SGHAT, CDR2 FQNNGV, per germline. The CDR3 totals 14 residues. In DNA, the CDR3 is TGTGCCAGCAGCTTAGTTCGGGCAGGCTACGAGCAGTACTTC. This encodes CASSLVRAGYEQYF.

The chain combines TRBV5-1 with TRBJ1-1, with D possibly matching TRBD1 (5 bases). Trimming shortened V by 0 bases and J by 4 bases, and 19 bases separated the two germline ends. The length of the CDR3 is 17 residues. Germline CDR1 reads SGHRS; CDR2 reads YFSETQ. CDR3 in amino acids: CASSLALGRGRATEAFF. For the CDR3, the DNA is TGCGCCAGCAGCTTGGCCCTTGGAAGGGGTCGGGCCACTGAAGCTTTCTTT.

The chain recombines TRBV29-1 with TRBJ2-1; D is unresolved. The V and J ends lost 4 bases and 9 bases respectively, with 16 bases between them. The CDR3 spans 13 residues. Germline V lookup: CDR1 SQVTM, CDR2 ANQGSEA. The chain's CDR3 is CSVATGRTIEQFF. Written as DNA, the CDR3 is TGCAGCGTTGCCACTGGGCGAACTATTGAGCAGTTCTTC.

This chain joins TRBV5-4 and TRBJ2-5, with TRBD2 matching 12 bases. The V gene end was trimmed by 2 bases and the J gene end by 3 bases; junction bases not matched to a gene: 5. CDR1 and CDR2 from the germline V gene are SGHNT and YYREEE (reference sequence). The CDR3 runs to 16 residues. The CDR3 sequence: CASSFPTSGGKETQYF. The CDR3 nucleotides read TGTGCCAGCAGCTTCCCGACTAGCGGGGGAAAAGAGACCCAGTACTTC.

The V and J genes are TRBV5-1 and TRBJ2-2; 7 bases align to TRBD2. V lost 4 bases to trimming and J lost 2 bases; unmatched junction nucleotides: 2. CDR1 is SGHRS and CDR2 is YFSETQ in the germline V gene. This CDR3 spans 14 amino acids. CDR3 amino acids: CASSPGGNTGELFF. The CDR3 nucleotides read TGCGCCAGCAGCCCGGGGGGTAACACCGGGGAGCTGTTTTTT.

The chain couples TRBV28 to TRBJ1-2; a weak D match, TRBD1 (5 bases). There are 11 residues in the CDR3. Per germline, CDR1 MDHEN and CDR2 SYDVKM. V gave up 9 bases and J gave up 3 bases, with 8 bases separating them. Written as DNA, the CDR3 is TGTGCCAGTCTCAGGGACTATGGCTACACCTTC. This translates into CASLRDYGYTF.

The rearrangement joins TRBV6-5 to TRBJ1-1, with D maybe TRBD1 (5 bases). V lost 2 bases and J lost 0, with 10 bases in between. Germline loops: CDR1 MNHEY, CDR2 SVGAGI. The CDR3 contains 15 residues. In DNA, the CDR3 is TGTGCCAGCAGTTACGCGGGACGGATGAACACTGAAGCTTTCTTT. It yields the protein CASSYAGRMNTEAFF.

The V gene is TRBV7-2, the J gene TRBJ2-7; 8 bases agree with TRBD1. V lost 0 bases to trimming and J lost 3 bases; unmatched junction nucleotides: 7. Germline V gives CDR1 SGHTA, CDR2 FQGNSA. The CDR3 covers 16 residues. The chain's CDR3 is CASSLAQYRGNYEQYF. The CDR3 DNA sequence: TGTGCCAGCAGCTTAGCTCAGTACAGGGGGAACTACGAGCAGTACTTC.

The chain employs TRBV18 and TRBJ2-7; D gene uncertain. The CDR3 totals 14 residues. Between the trimmed V and J ends, which lost 3 bases and 7 bases, there was a span of 16 bases. From germline, CDR1 is KGHSH and CDR2 LQKENI. The chain's CDR3 is CASSPAQIVREQYF. CDR3 DNA sequence: TGTGCCAGCTCACCGGCGCAAATCGTACGAGAGCAGTACTTC.

V and J are TRBV9 and TRBJ1-5, with unresolved D. The V end was cut by 0 bases, the J end by 11 bases, with 12 bases between. Germline values: CDR1 SGDLS, CDR2 YYNGEE. The CDR3 loop spans 13 amino acids. CDR3 loop: CASSVEAFGAQHF. CDR3 in DNA: TGTGCCAGCAGCGTAGAGGCCTTTGGGGCCCAGCATTTT.

The V gene is TRBV11-2, the J gene TRBJ2-2; D possibly corresponds to TRBD2 (6 bases). V was pared by 5 bases and J by 7 bases, with 8 bases between. From germline, CDR1 is SGHAT and CDR2 FQNNGV. The CDR3 consists of 12 residues. This chain's CDR3 is CASSLAIGELFF. The DNA of the CDR3 is TGTGCCAGCAGCCTAGCGATCGGGGAGCTGTTTTTT.

A few counts support this clone. This chain links TRBV11-2 with TRBJ2-1, with 9 bases matching TRBD2. The J segment lost 9 bases and the V segment lost 1 base, leaving 10 bases of the junction unmatched. CDR3 length equals 16 residues. Per the germline V gene, CDR1 is SGHAT and CDR2 is FQNNGV. As DNA, the CDR3 is TGTGCCAGCAGCTTAGTTTTCGGCGGGAGGGTGCTTGAGCAGTTCTTC. As protein: CASSLVFGGRVLEQFF.

The chain recombines TRBV7-2 with TRBJ1-4; D remains ambiguous. Germline values: CDR1 SGHTA, CDR2 FQGNSA. V was pared by 5 bases and J by 0 bases, with 10 bases between. This CDR3 spans 15 amino acids. The CDR3, as DNA: TGTGCCAGCAGCCCCGTCATAACAACTAATGAAAAACTGTTTTTT. Amino acids: CASSPVITTNEKLFF.

The genes are TRBV5-6 and TRBJ2-1, with D perhaps TRBD2 (6 bases). Germline V gene sequence: CDR1 SGHDT, CDR2 YYEEEE. The CDR3 is made up of 17 amino acids. Trimming pared 4 bases from V and 0 bases from J, leaving 17 bases between. CDR3 amino acids: CASSLGSSASSYNEQFF. DNA of the CDR3: TGTGCCAGCAGCCTGGGGTCTAGCGCGAGCTCCTACAATGAGCAGTTCTTC. The full variable domain, with the rest looked up from reference TRBV5-6 and TRBJ2-1, is DAGVTQSPTHLIKTRGQQVTLRCSPKSGHDTVSWYQQALGQGPQFIFQYYEEEERQRGNFPDRFSGHQFPNYSSELNVNALLLGDSALYLCASSLGSSASSYNEQFFGPGTRLTVL.

The chain carries TRBV5-1 and TRBJ2-7; D remains ambiguous. The CDR3 spans 12 residues. Germline V lookup: CDR1 SGHRS, CDR2 YFSETQ. The V and J ends lost 0 bases and 3 bases respectively, with 4 bases between them. The CDR3 DNA reads as TGCGCCAGCAGCTTGGAGAGCTACGAGCAGTACTTC. It translates to CASSLESYEQYF.